A single sample is the source of the 30 T cell receptor beta chains below, sequenced in a study of post-analysis software for immune sequencing data. General study findings and limits: Comparison of patients with controls showed 5 or 6 TRBV segments more frequent in patients, TRBV5-6, TRBV5-1 and TRBV20-1 among them.

The TCR beta cDNA libraries contained unique molecular identifiers. One entry per CDR3 protein, called by TCRdb with MiXCR from the PCR reads. This sample yields over 700,000 distinct CDR3 sequences, of which roughly 27% are seen a single time; roughly 0.57% belongs to the top ten. No antigen has been identified for these receptors. Sequenced: blood. The receptor set was obtained from a girl aged 10 to 17 with multiple sclerosis.

The count of this clonotype is one. The chain uses TRBV20-1 and TRBJ2-5; the D gene is possibly TRBD2 (6 bases). Trimming stripped 6 bases from V and 0 bases from J, with 20 bases between. Germline CDR1 reads DFQATT; CDR2 reads SNEGSKA (reference sequence). The CDR3 has 16 residues. CDR3 bases: TGCAGTGCCATAAAGACGGGACTGGGGTACCAAGAGACCCAGTACTTC. Protein sequence: CSAIKTGLGYQETQYF.

The V and J genes are TRBV20-1 and TRBJ1-1, with no clear D. Germline lookup yields CDR1 DFQATT and CDR2 SNEGSKA (reference sequence). This CDR3 region has 14 residues. V was pared by 7 bases and J by 1 base, with 16 bases between. CDR3 nucleotides: TGCAGTGTCAACGTTGAGGGTGGGAACACTGAAGCTTTCTTT. Translating it yields CSVNVEGGNTEAFF.

In DNA form, the CDR3 reads TGTGCCAGCAGCCAAGATCATGTTGGGGGAAGCTCCTACAATGAGCAGTTCTTC. It codes for CASSQDHVGGSSYNEQFF. This chain joins TRBV14 and TRBJ2-1; TRBD1 or TRBD2 may be the D gene (5 bases each). V lost 0 bases and J 0 bases, leaving 15 bases between the germline ends. The CDR3 has 18 residues. Germline lookup yields CDR1 SGHDN and CDR2 FVKESK.

The V gene is TRBV9, the J gene TRBJ2-7, with 11 nucleotides matching TRBD1. Losses at the gene ends were 1 base for V and 4 bases for J; bases not matched to a gene: 10. The CDR3 has 17 amino acids. Germline V gene data show CDR1 as SGDLS and CDR2 as YYNGEE. The CDR3 loop is CASSVPTIGQGAYEQYF. The CDR3 DNA reads TGTGCCAGCAGCGTACCCACAATAGGACAGGGGGCTTACGAGCAGTACTTC.

The chain couples TRBV6-6 to TRBJ1-1, with D perhaps matching TRBD1 (5 bases). The CDR3 has 13 amino acids. Per the germline V gene, CDR1 is MNHNY and CDR2 is SVGAGI (reference sequence). V lost 0 bases and J lost 6, with 8 bases in between. DNA for the CDR3: TGTGCCAGCAGTTACTCGGCGGGACCTGAAGCTTTCTTT. Translated, it gives CASSYSAGPEAFF.

This clonotype has a handful of counts. The chain has TRBV25-1 and TRBJ2-5; tentative D call: TRBD2 (6 bases). Germline CDR1 is MGHDK and CDR2 is SYGVNS. Trimming took 1 base from V and 4 from J, leaving 7 bases between them. This CDR3 has 13 amino acids. CDR3 region: CASSESGGETQYF. The CDR3 nucleotides are TGTGCCAGCAGTGAATCCGGGGGAGAGACCCAGTACTTC.

V usage is TRBV9 and J usage is TRBJ2-1, with 12 bases lining up with TRBD2. This CDR3 spans 21 amino acids. The germline V gene encodes CDR1 SGDLS and CDR2 YYNGEE. V lost 2 bases to trimming and J lost 5 bases; unmatched junction nucleotides: 20. The CDR3 nucleotides read TGTGCCAGCAGCGTCCCCACGACTAGCGGGAGTCCGAGTTTGAGAAACAATGAGCAGTTCTTC. Encoded protein: CASSVPTTSGSPSLRNNEQFF.

This clonotype showed up just once. The J gene is TRBJ2-5, the V gene TRBV29-1, with 7 bases matching TRBD1. Germline-derived CDR1 and CDR2 are SQVTM and ANQGSEA. V lost 5 bases, J lost 2 bases, and 8 bases stayed unmatched. The CDR3 has 14 residues. CDR3 nucleotides: TGCAGCGTTAAAGCACCGGGACAGCAAGAGACCCAGTACTTC. Translated: CSVKAPGQQETQYF.

This clonotype was detected ten times or more. The chain joins TRBV20-1 to TRBJ2-5; 8 nucleotides agree with TRBD1. This CDR3 spans 14 amino acids. The germline CDR1 and CDR2 sequences are DFQATT and SNEGSKA (reference sequence). Trimming at V came to 2 bases and at J to 5 bases, leaving 7 bases not matched to a gene. The CDR3 here is CSARLQGAGETQYF. As DNA, the CDR3 is TGCAGTGCTAGACTTCAGGGGGCCGGTGAGACCCAGTACTTC.

V usage is TRBV20-1 and J usage is TRBJ1-2; 11 nucleotides agree with TRBD1. Unmatched junction bases numbered 2, after V lost 4 bases and J lost 7 bases. This CDR3 is 12 amino acids long. Germline CDR1 is DFQATT and CDR2 is SNEGSKA (reference sequence). Here the CDR3 DNA reads TGCAGTGCTAAGGGACAGGGGGGTGGCTACACCTTC. It translates to CSAKGQGGGYTF.

This clonotype was recorded at least ten times. The gene calls are TRBV20-1 and TRBJ2-7, with D perhaps matching TRBD1 or TRBD2 (5 bases each). This CDR3 is 14 amino acids long. Germline loops: CDR1 DFQATT, CDR2 SNEGSKA (reference sequence). Deletions cut 0 bases from V and 1 base from J, with 10 bases between. The CDR3 region has the DNA TGCAGTGCTAGAGACTGGGACGCTTCCTACGAGCAGTACTTC. It is translated as CSARDWDASYEQYF.

J is TRBJ2-5 and V is TRBV19; 12 bases match TRBD1. V shed 7 bases and J 4 bases; nucleotides not matched to a gene: 10. Germline loops: CDR1 LNHDA, CDR2 SQIVND (reference sequence). This CDR3 region has 16 residues. CDR3 loop: CASKATGTGGGETQYF. In nucleotides, the CDR3 is TGTGCCAGTAAGGCCACCGGGACAGGGGGCGGAGAGACCCAGTACTTC.

The chain recombines TRBV7-2 with TRBJ1-1, with 9 bases lining up with TRBD1. CDR1 and CDR2 from the germline V gene are SGHTA and FQGNSA. This CDR3 spans 12 amino acids. Unmatched junction bases numbered 4, after V lost 4 bases and J lost 10 bases. The CDR3 loop reads CASSSNRGRAFF. The CDR3 DNA follows: TGTGCCAGCAGCTCAAACAGGGGGCGAGCTTTCTTT.

This clonotype appeared a few times. This rearrangement joins TRBV29-1 to TRBJ1-2, with D possibly being TRBD1 (5 bases). Germline loops: CDR1 SQVTM, CDR2 ANQGSEA. This CDR3 contains 17 residues. Trimming left V 7 bases short and J 1 base short, with 25 bases between. CDR3 sequence (DNA): TGCAGCGCCCACTTCACCAGGGACGCAGGGATTAACTATGGCTACACCTTC. Residues: CSAHFTRDAGINYGYTF.

This clonotype was recorded once. V and J are TRBV4-3 and TRBJ1-2; 7 bases line up with TRBD1. CDR3 length: 15 residues. Per the germline V gene, CDR1 is LGHNA and CDR2 is YSLEER. Losses at the gene ends were 4 bases for V and 3 bases for J; bases not matched to a gene: 8. CDR3 nucleotide sequence: TGCGCCAGCAGCCCAGAGACAGGGTGGGACTATGGCTACACCTTC. Its protein is CASSPETGWDYGYTF.

This clonotype has a handful of counts. The gene calls are TRBV3-1 and TRBJ1-6; D gene ambiguous. The germline gives CDR1 LGHDT, CDR2 YNNKEL (reference sequence). Trimming cost V 7 bases and J 4 bases, with 8 bases left between them. The CDR3 is 13 residues long. In DNA, the CDR3 is TGTGCCAGCATGGCAGGATATAATTCACCCCTCCACTTT. This sequence encodes CASMAGYNSPLHF.

The rearrangement links TRBV3-1 to TRBJ2-1; D gene unclear. Trimming left V 0 bases short and J 3 bases short, with 15 bases between. The CDR3 length is 17 residues. Looked up from germline, CDR1 is LGHDT and CDR2 is YNNKEL (reference sequence). CDR3 residues: CASSQDWWQEIYNEQFF. The CDR3 DNA reads TGTGCCAGCAGCCAAGATTGGTGGCAGGAGATCTACAATGAGCAGTTCTTC.

This clonotype came up a few times. V and J are TRBV7-9 and TRBJ1-5; the match to TRBD1 covers 7 bases. The CDR3 is made up of 15 amino acids. V shed 6 bases, J shed 0 bases, and the junction held 5 bases outside the gene matches. The germline V gene has CDR1 SEHNR and CDR2 FQNEAQ (reference sequence). For the CDR3, the DNA is TGTGCCAGCAGTTCAGGGACAGCTAGCAATCAGCCCCAGCATTTT. Its protein is CASSSGTASNQPQHF.

The CDR3 spells CASSLGTSTDYEQYF. The CDR3 region has the DNA TGTGCCAGCAGCCTTGGGACTAGCACTGACTACGAGCAGTACTTC. The chain links TRBV9 to TRBJ2-7; 9 nucleotides agree with TRBD2. The germline V gene encodes CDR1 SGDLS and CDR2 YYNGEE. V trimming: 4 bases; J trimming: 3 bases; junction bases outside the gene matches: 8. This CDR3 has 15 amino acids.

Only a few counts were recorded for this clonotype. The V gene is TRBV6-5, the J gene TRBJ2-1; possible D gene TRBD1, 6 bases. The germline CDR1 and CDR2 sequences are MNHEY and SVGAGI. Trimming removed 5 bases from V and 3 bases from J, with 14 bases in between. CDR3 length equals 15 residues. The CDR3 bases are TGTGCCAGCAGTCGGTCAGGGGCAGTCTACAATGAGCAGTTCTTC. It encodes CASSRSGAVYNEQFF.

This clonotype was picked up many times. The chain couples TRBV4-3 to TRBJ2-7; TRBD2 aligns across 10 bases. Germline assignment: CDR1 LGHNA and CDR2 YSLEER. The J segment lost 4 bases and the V segment lost 0 bases, leaving 3 bases of the junction unmatched. The CDR3 has 15 residues. The CDR3 loop reads CASSQDWTSGYEQYF. CDR3 DNA: TGCGCCAGCAGCCAAGACTGGACTAGCGGATACGAGCAGTACTTC.

This clonotype has only a few counts. This chain links TRBV5-1 with TRBJ2-5; perhaps TRBD2 as D (6 bases). Deletions cut 3 bases from V and 3 bases from J, with 18 bases between. The CDR3 is made up of 16 amino acids. Germline V gene lookup returns CDR1 SGHRS and CDR2 YFSETQ. The chain's CDR3 is CASSYVVAGRKETQYF. Written as DNA, the CDR3 is TGCGCCAGCAGCTACGTGGTTGCGGGGCGGAAAGAGACCCAGTACTTC.

The chain links TRBV5-1 to TRBJ1-1; D might be TRBD1 (5 bases). Germline loops: CDR1 SGHRS, CDR2 YFSETQ. Trimming shortened V by 3 bases and J by 7 bases, and 13 bases separated the two germline ends. This CDR3 is 13 amino acids long. The chain's CDR3 is CASSYQIDSEAFF. The DNA of the CDR3 is TGCGCCAGCAGCTATCAGATCGACAGTGAAGCTTTCTTT.

The CDR3 sequence: CASSDRDIGTQYF. The CDR3 bases are TGTGCCAGCAGTGACCGGGACATAGGGACCCAGTACTTC. V and J are TRBV25-1 and TRBJ2-5, with a possible D match to TRBD1 (6 bases). Per the germline V gene, CDR1 is MGHDK and CDR2 is SYGVNS. The CDR3 contains 13 residues. Trimming cost V 3 bases and J 7 bases, with 12 bases left between them.

The table lists this clonotype with a few counts. V usage is TRBV27 and J usage is TRBJ2-7; TRBD2 is a possible D gene (5 bases). Between the trimmed V and J ends, which lost 3 bases and 4 bases, there was a span of 16 bases. CDR3 size: 15 residues. CDR1 MNHEY and CDR2 SMNVEV come from the germline V gene (reference sequence). CDR3 bases: TGTGCCAGCAGTTTGGGTCTGGGAGCACGGTACGAGCAGTACTTC. Its translation is CASSLGLGARYEQYF.

The V gene is TRBV10-3, the J gene TRBJ2-5; no definite D call. This CDR3 has 13 residues. Germline CDR1 and CDR2: ENHRY and SYGVKD. Trimming left V 6 bases short and J 2 bases short, with 10 bases between. CDR3 in amino acids: CAIREQLQETQYF. CDR3 nucleotides: TGTGCCATCAGAGAGCAGTTACAAGAGACCCAGTACTTC.

In DNA form, the CDR3 reads TGCGCCAGCAGCTATCTAGGGGGGGTGAACACTGAAGCTTTCTTT. Translation gives CASSYLGGVNTEAFF. The chain recombines TRBV4-1 with TRBJ1-1, with D maybe TRBD1 (6 bases). The CDR3 has 15 residues. V lost 5 bases and J 0 bases, leaving 13 bases between the germline ends. The germline V gene encodes CDR1 MGHRA and CDR2 YSYEKL.

The rearrangement uses TRBV3-1 and TRBJ1-2; D gene ambiguous. The V gene's germline CDR1 is LGHDT and CDR2 YNNKEL (reference sequence). The CDR3 totals 14 residues. The germline V and J ends were trimmed by 3 bases and 3 bases, with 11 bases remaining between them. Here the CDR3 DNA reads TGTGCCAGCAGCCACGAACAGACTGACTATGGCTACACCTTC. As protein: CASSHEQTDYGYTF.

The V and J genes are TRBV7-2 and TRBJ2-5; TRBD1 agrees at 9 bases. The trim removed 6 bases at V and 7 bases at J, leaving 12 bases unmatched. Germline-derived CDR1 and CDR2 are SGHTA and FQGNSA. There are 15 residues in the CDR3. The DNA of the CDR3 is TGTGCCAGCAGTACCGGCGGACAGGGGTTGGGGACCCAGTACTTC. As protein: CASSTGGQGLGTQYF.

This clonotype was seen only a few times. The chain joins TRBV6-1 to TRBJ2-7; 7 positions agree with TRBD2. V lost 6 bases to trimming and J lost 5 bases; unmatched junction nucleotides: 10. The CDR3 covers 14 residues. Germline V lookup: CDR1 MNHNS, CDR2 SASEGT. The CDR3 bases are TGTGCCAGCAGGCAAACCGGGACTATGCACGAGCAGTACTTC. Amino acid sequence: CASRQTGTMHEQYF.